A selection of T cell receptor beta chains follows, all from one sample in a study of beta chain features in type 1 diabetes. Libraries were prepared by immunoSEQ multiplex PCR; TCRdb keeps only in-frame clonotypes and omits some of them. The profile covers roughly 340,000 clones, with around 12% appearing a single time and about 0.01% taken by the ten largest. The material sequenced was naive CD4+ T cells from blood. These receptors all stem from a woman under 30 with type 1 diabetes. CDR3s include the opening cysteine and the closing phenylalanine or tryptophan. The D gene is left open where the match is weak. Clone sizes are given selectively: once, few, many, or a class where the clone is expanded.

j_gene: TRBJ2-4; abundance: few; v_gene: TRBV5-6; d_gene: TRBD2; CDR3aa: CASSGTGGNIQYF; CDR3nt: TGTGCCAGCAGCGGGACGGGGGGAAACATTCAGTACTTC
j_gene: TRBJ2-7; abundance: NA; v_gene: TRBV18; d_gene: NA; CDR3aa: CASSPQGTYEQYF; CDR3nt: TGTGCCAGCTCACCTCAGGGAACCTACGAGCAGTACTTC
j_gene: TRBJ1-5; abundance: few; v_gene: TRBV29-1; d_gene: NA; CDR3aa: CSVQGDSNQPQHF; CDR3nt: TGCAGCGTACAGGGAGATAGCAATCAGCCCCAGCATTTT
j_gene: TRBJ2-5; abundance: NA; v_gene: TRBV30; d_gene: TRBD2; CDR3aa: CAWSVPAGYPETQYF; CDR3nt: TGTGCCTGGAGTGTACCAGCGGGGTACCCAGAGACCCAGTACTTC
j_gene: TRBJ1-2; abundance: NA; v_gene: TRBV9; d_gene: NA; CDR3aa: CASSVDKNYGYTF; CDR3nt: TGTGCCAGCAGCGTGGACAAGAACTATGGCTACACCTTC
j_gene: TRBJ1-2; abundance: NA; v_gene: TRBV29-1; d_gene: NA; CDR3aa: CSVTEGGSGYTF; CDR3nt: TGCAGCGTTACCGAAGGGGGAAGTGGCTACACCTTC
j_gene: TRBJ2-1; abundance: NA; v_gene: TRBV7-2; d_gene: NA; CDR3aa: CASSPAGYNEQFF; CDR3nt: TGTGCCAGCAGCCCGGCAGGGTACAATGAGCAGTTCTTC
j_gene: TRBJ2-4; abundance: NA; v_gene: TRBV30; d_gene: NA; CDR3aa: CAWSVPPVLKNIQYF; CDR3nt: TGTGCCTGGAGTGTACCCCCTGTACTAAAAAACATTCAGTACTTC
j_gene: TRBJ2-1; abundance: NA; v_gene: TRBV29-1; d_gene: NA; CDR3aa: CSVERASANYNEQFF; CDR3nt: TGCAGCGTTGAAAGGGCTAGCGCCAACTACAATGAGCAGTTCTTC
j_gene: TRBJ2-7; abundance: NA; v_gene: TRBV4-2; d_gene: NA; CDR3aa: CASSQRPELAYEQYF; CDR3nt: TGTGCCAGCAGCCAACGACCCGAGCTAGCCTACGAGCAGTACTTC
j_gene: TRBJ1-5; abundance: few; v_gene: TRBV19; d_gene: TRBD1; CDR3aa: CASLMETGGGNQPQHF; CDR3nt: TGTGCCAGTCTCATGGAAACAGGGGGCGGCAATCAGCCCCAGCATTTT
j_gene: TRBJ1-4; abundance: NA; v_gene: TRBV29-1; d_gene: NA; CDR3aa: CSVGLDTRGEKLFF; CDR3nt: TGCAGCGTTGGCCTCGATACTCGCGGTGAAAAACTGTTTTTT